This section outlines one TCR beta chain sequence together with its context. This clonotype has just a few counts. The target of this receptor is not known. It has no much larger one-base neighbor in the sample; base qualities were not kept. This specimen comes from a study of blood T cells in healthy people across ages (dated by TCRdb to between 2014 and 2017). Concerning the study at large: In model experiments, template switching captured about one uniquely barcoded TCR beta cDNA molecule for every two T cells. To avoid experimental bias, donors of different ages were distributed randomly across sequencing lanes. The donors were split into four age groups: young (average roughly 15 years), middle-aged (39), aged (approximately 59) and long-lived (roughly 86). For two donors (one aged 18 to 30 and one aged 80 or older), the study analyzed two additional independent replicas of 1 million unique cDNA reads from the same blood draw. The study measured age-related changes in TCR beta repertoire diversity using deep sequencing normalized with unique cDNA molecular identifiers. Results the study describes overall, beyond this receptor: Total diversity estimates from one million sequenced T cells were considered lower bounds and underestimates. Donor CMV infection status was unknown, potentially confounding age-related changes in expanded clonotypes. A strong correlation was found between observed TCR beta diversity and the percentage of naive T cells measured by flow cytometry. As age increased, observed TCR beta diversity per million T cells dropped in a roughly linear way, and a significant reduction was already evident by age 40. Compared with the aged group, the long-lived group had more naive CD4+ T cells, fewer expanded clones and increased TCR diversity, a pattern suggesting age selection. Conclusive comparison of naive and antigen-experienced compartments was prevented by the profiling of bulk unsorted PBMCs.

V is clipped by 2 bases and J by 3 bases, and the sequence between their germline boundaries is 7 bases long. CDR1 MNHEY and CDR2 SVGAGI are derived from the germline V gene. The CDR3 measures 13 amino acids from cysteine to phenylalanine. This entry keeps only the CDR3 DNA: 39 bases, framed from base 1. The library was prepared using 5' RACE. Sequencing took place on an Illumina HiSeq 2500. The second PCR ran for roughly 7 to 11 cycles and used a J-beta primer mix along with a sample-barcoded 5' primer. A template-switch 5' adaptor carrying 12 random nucleotides introduced a unique molecular identifier onto each TCR beta cDNA molecule. Each sample yielded at least 2.5 million CDR3-containing paired-end reads. All of the RNA was converted into first-strand cDNA using the Mint cDNA synthesis kit, with a TRBC-specific oligonucleotide serving as the primer. Following uracil-DNA glycosylase treatment, a first 18-cycle PCR with universal primers M1SS and BC2_uni_R was performed on all cDNA. On the study's bioinformatics: For normalization, 1 million high-quality reads were randomly selected from each sample, with every read carrying a distinct molecular identifier. Instead of being binned into consensus sequences, reads with shared molecular identifiers were discarded. MiTCR, with a Q25 quality threshold and the strictest error-elimination algorithm, was used for CDR3 identification, clonotype clustering and error correction. Lower-bound total TCR beta diversity was estimated with a nonparametric unseen species model using Euler transformation. Starting from the raw public reads, TCRdb applied fastp trimming at Q25, assembled clones with MiXCR and retained in-frame beta chains. Each record represents a unique CDR3 protein, reported with the most common genes and DNA among its rows. TCRdb's processing, not the authors' own work, is the source of the V and J calls. Present in this sample are about 1.4 million distinct CDR3 sequences, around 59% of which were seen just once. The ten most abundant clones make up under 8.5% of the sample.

The 39 donors, aged roughly 6 to 95 years, were systemically healthy Caucasian individuals from Russia. Ten milliliters of peripheral blood were drawn from each donor into EDTA-treated Vacutainer tubes. Ficoll-Paque density-gradient centrifugation was used to isolate PBMCs, with at least 6.5 million obtained per sample. Total RNA was extracted from PBMCs with Trizol reagent, with at least 6 micrograms obtained per sample. For every donor, an aliquot of PBMCs went through flow cytometry to measure the percentages of naive CD45RAhigh/CD27high T cells. Sequenced: blood. The chain employs TRBV6-5 and TRBJ1-2; the D gene lacks a confident call. This clonotype was sampled from a man aged 18 to 35 in good health. The DNA is as follows: TGTGCCAGCAGTTACGACGGCCACTATGGCTACACCTTC. It specifies CASSYDGHYGYTF.